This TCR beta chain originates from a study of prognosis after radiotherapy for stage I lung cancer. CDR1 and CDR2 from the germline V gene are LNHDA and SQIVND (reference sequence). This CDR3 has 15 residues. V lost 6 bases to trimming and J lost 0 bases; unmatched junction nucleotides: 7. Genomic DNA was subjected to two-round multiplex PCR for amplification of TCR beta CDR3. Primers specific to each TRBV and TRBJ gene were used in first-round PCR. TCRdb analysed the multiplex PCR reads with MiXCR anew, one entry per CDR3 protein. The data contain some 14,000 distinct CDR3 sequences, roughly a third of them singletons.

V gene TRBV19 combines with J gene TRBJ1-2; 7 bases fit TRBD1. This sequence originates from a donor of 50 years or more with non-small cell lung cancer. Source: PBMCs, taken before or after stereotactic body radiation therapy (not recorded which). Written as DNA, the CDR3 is TGTGCCAGTAGCCTGCAGGGGGAAACTAACTATGGCTACACCTTC. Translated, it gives CASSLQGETNYGYTF. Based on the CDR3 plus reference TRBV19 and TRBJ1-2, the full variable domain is DGGITQSPKYLFRKEGQNVTLSCEQNLNHDAMYWYRQDPGQGLRLIYYSQIVNDFQKGDIAEGYSVSREKKESFPLTVTSAQKNPTAFYLCASSLQGETNYGYTFGSGTRLTVV.